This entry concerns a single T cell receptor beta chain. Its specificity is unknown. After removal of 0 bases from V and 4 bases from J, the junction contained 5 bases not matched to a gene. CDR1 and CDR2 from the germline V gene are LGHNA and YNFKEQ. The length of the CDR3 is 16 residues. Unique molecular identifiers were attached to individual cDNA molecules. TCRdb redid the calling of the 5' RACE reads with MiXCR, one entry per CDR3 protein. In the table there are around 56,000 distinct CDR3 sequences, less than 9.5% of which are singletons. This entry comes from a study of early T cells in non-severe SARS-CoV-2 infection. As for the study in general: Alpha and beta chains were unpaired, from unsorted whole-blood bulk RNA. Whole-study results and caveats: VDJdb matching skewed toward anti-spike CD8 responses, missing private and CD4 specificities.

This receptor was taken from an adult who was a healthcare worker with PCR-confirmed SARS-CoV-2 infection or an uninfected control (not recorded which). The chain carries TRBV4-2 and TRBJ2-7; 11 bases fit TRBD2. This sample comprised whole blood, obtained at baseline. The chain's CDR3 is CASSQEVLAGVYEQYF. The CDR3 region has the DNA TGTGCCAGCAGCCAAGAAGTACTAGCGGGAGTTTACGAGCAGTACTTC.